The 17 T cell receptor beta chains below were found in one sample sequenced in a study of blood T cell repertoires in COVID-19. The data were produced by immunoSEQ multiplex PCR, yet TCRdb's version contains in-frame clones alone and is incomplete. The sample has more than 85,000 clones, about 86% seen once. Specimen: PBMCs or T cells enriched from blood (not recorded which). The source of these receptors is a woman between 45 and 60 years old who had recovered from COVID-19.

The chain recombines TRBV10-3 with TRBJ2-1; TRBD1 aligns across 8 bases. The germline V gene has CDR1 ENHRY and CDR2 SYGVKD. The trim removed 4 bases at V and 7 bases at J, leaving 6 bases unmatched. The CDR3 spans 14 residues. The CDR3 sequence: CAISGKDRENEQFF. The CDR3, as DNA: TGTGCCATCAGTGGGAAGGACAGGGAGAATGAGCAGTTCTTC.

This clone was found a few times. CDR3 amino acids: CATSRDRRNSKKLFF. The CDR3 DNA follows: TGTGCCACCAGCAGAGATCGGAGGAATTCGAAAAAACTGTTTTTT. The chain joins TRBV15 to TRBJ1-4, with no clear D. V was shortened by 0 bases and J by 9 bases, with 14 bases between the two germline ends. CDR3 size: 15 residues. The V gene's germline CDR1 is LNHNV and CDR2 YYDKDF (reference sequence).

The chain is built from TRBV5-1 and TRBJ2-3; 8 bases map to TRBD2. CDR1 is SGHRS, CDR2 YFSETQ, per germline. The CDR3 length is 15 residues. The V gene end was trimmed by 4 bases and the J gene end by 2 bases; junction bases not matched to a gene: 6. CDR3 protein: CASSRTSSDTDTQYF. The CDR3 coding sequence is TGCGCCAGCAGCCGGACTAGCTCGGACACAGATACGCAGTATTTT.

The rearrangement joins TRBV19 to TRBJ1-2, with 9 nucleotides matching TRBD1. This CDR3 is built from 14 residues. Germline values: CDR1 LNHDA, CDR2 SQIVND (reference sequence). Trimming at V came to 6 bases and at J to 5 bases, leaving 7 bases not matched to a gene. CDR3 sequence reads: CASRPGQGGYGYTF. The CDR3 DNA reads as TGTGCCAGTAGGCCGGGACAGGGTGGGTATGGCTACACCTTC.

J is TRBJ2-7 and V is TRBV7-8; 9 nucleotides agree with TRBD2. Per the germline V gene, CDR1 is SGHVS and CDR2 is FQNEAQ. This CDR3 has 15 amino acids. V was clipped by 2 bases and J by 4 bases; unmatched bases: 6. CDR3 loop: CASSLSTSGSYEQYF. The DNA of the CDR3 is TGTGCCAGCAGCTTATCGACTAGCGGATCGTACGAGCAGTACTTC.

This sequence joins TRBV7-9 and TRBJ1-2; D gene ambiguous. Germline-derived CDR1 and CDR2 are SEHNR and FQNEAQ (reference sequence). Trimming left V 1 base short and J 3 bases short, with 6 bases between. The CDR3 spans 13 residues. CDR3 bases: TGTGCCAGCAGCTTAGAGGCGGACTATGGCTACACCTTC. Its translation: CASSLEADYGYTF. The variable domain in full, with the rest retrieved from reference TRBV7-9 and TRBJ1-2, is DTGVSQNPRHKITKRGQNVTFRCDPISEHNRLYWYRQTLGQGPEFLTYFQNEAQLEKSRLLSDRFSAERPKGSFSTLEIQRTEQGDSAMYLCASSLEADYGYTFGSGTRLTVV.

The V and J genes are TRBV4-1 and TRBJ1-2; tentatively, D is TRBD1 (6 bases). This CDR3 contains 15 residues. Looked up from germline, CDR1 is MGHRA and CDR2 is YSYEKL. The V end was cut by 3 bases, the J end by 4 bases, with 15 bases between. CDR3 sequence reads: CASSQRDTNFYGYTF. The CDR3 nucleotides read TGCGCCAGCAGCCAGAGGGACACAAACTTCTATGGCTACACCTTC.

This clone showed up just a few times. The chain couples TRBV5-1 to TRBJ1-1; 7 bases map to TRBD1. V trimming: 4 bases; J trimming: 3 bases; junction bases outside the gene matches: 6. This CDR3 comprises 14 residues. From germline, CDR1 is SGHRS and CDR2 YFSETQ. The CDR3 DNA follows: TGCGCCAGCAGCATAAACAGGGGAGACACTGAAGCTTTCTTT. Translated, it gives CASSINRGDTEAFF.

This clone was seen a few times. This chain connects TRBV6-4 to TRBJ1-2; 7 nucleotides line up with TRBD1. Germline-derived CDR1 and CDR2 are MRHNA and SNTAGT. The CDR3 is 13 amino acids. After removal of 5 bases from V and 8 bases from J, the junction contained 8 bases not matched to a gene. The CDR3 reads CASSMTGIEGYTF. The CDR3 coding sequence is TGTGCCAGCAGTATGACAGGGATCGAAGGCTACACCTTC.

In nucleotides, the CDR3 is TGTGCCAGCTCACCACGAACTAGCGGGAGGTATAAGAATGAGCAGTTCTTC. Translating gives CASSPRTSGRYKNEQFF. The genes are TRBV18 and TRBJ2-1; 12 bases agree with TRBD2. V shed 1 base and J 7 bases; nucleotides not matched to a gene: 8. The CDR3 extends over 17 amino acids. Germline V gene data show CDR1 as KGHSH and CDR2 as LQKENI.

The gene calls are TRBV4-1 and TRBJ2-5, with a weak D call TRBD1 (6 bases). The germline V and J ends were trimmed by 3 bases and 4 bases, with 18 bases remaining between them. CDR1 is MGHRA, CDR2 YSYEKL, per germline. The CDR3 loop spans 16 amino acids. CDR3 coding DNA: TGCGCCAGCAGCCAGGGACGACAGGCTCGGGGAGAGACCCAGTACTTC. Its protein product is CASSQGRQARGETQYF.

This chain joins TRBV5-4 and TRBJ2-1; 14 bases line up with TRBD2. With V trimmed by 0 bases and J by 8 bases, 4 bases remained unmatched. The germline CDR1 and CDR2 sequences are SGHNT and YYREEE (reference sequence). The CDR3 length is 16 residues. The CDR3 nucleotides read TGTGCCAGCAGCTTGGGACTAGCGGGAGGGCTAGATGAGCAGTTCTTC. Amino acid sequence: CASSLGLAGGLDEQFF.

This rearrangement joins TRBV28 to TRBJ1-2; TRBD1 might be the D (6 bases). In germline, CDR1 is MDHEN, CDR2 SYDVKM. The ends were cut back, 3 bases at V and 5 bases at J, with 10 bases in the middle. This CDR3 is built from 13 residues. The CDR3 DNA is TGTGCCAGCAGTTTTCAGGGGAATTATGGCTACACCTTC. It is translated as CASSFQGNYGYTF.

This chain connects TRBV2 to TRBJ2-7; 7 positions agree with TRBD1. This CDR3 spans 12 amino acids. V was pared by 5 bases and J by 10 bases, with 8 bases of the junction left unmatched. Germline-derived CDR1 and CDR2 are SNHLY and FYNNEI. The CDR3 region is CASSPITGVQYF. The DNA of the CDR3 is TGTGCCAGCAGTCCAATAACAGGGGTTCAGTACTTC.

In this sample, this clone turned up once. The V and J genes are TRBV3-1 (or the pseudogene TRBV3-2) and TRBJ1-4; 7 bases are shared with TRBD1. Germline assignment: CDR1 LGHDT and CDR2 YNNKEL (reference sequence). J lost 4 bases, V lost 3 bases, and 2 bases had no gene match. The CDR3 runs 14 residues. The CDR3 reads CASSQTGFNEKLFF. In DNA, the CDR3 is TGTGCCAGCAGCCAGACAGGGTTTAATGAAAAACTGTTTTTT.

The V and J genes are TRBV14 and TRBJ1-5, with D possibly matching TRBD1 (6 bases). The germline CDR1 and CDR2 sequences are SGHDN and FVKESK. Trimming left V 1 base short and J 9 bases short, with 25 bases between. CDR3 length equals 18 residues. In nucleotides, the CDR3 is TGTGCCAGCAGCCAAGTGAGAGGAAGACAGGAACAGGTCGCGCCCCAGCATTTT. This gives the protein CASSQVRGRQEQVAPQHF.

The CDR3 DNA follows: TGTGCCATCAGTAAAGGACAGGGGAACACTGAAGCTTTCTTT. Translating it yields CAISKGQGNTEAFF. The chain joins TRBV10-3 to TRBJ1-1; 8 nucleotides match TRBD1. Germline CDR1 is ENHRY and CDR2 is SYGVKD. This CDR3 comprises 14 residues. J lost 1 base, V lost 5 bases, and 3 bases had no gene match.